This T cell receptor beta chain derives from a study of identical twins. TCRdb reprocessed the 5' RACE reads with MiXCR, giving one entry per CDR3 protein. The repertoire includes over 600,000 distinct CDR3 sequences, 21% of them detected once, and 4.3% sits in the top ten. The germline CDR1 and CDR2 sequences are SGHAT and FQNNGV. Deletions cut 1 base from V and 8 bases from J, with 9 bases between. The CDR3 sequence is 13 residues long. In addition, the sample was reused for a study of T cells expressing NK-cell markers.

The sequenced sample consisted of PBMCs. This sequence joins TRBV11-2 and TRBJ2-1; tentative D call: TRBD2 (6 bases). The clonotype was recovered from a woman younger than 30 in good health. Here the CDR3 DNA reads TGTGCCAGCAGCTTAGGCGGGATCGATGAGCAGTTCTTC. As protein: CASSLGGIDEQFF.